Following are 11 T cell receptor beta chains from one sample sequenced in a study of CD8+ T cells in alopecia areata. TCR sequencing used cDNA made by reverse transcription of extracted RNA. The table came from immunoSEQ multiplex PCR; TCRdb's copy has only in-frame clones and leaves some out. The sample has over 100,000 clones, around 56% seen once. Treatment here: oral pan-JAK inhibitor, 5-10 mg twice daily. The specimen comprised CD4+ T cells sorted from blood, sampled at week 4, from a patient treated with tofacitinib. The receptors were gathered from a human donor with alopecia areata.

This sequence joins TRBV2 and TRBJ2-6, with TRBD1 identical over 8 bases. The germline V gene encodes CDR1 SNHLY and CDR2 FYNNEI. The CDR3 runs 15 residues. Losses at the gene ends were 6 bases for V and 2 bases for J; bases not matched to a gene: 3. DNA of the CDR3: TGTGCCAGCAGAGTACAGGGGGCTGGGGCCAACGTCCTGACTTTC. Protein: CASRVQGAGANVLTF. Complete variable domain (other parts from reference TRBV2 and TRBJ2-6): EPEVTQTPSHQVTQMGQEVILRCVPISNHLYFYWYRQILGQKVEFLVSFYNNEISEKSEIFDDQFSVERPDGSNFTLKIRSTKLEDSAMYFCASRVQGAGANVLTFGAGSRLTVL.

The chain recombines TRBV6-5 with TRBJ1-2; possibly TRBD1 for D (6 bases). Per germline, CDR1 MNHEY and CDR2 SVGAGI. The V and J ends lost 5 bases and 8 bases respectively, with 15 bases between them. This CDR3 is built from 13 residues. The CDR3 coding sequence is TGTGCCAGCAGTCAACAACAGGGTCTCGGCTACACCTTC. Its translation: CASSQQQGLGYTF.

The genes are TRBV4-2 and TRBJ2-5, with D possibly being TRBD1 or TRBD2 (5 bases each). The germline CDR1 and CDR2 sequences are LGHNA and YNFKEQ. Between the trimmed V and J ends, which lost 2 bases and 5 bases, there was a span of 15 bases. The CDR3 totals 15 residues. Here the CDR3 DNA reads TGTGCCAGCAGCCAATGGAAGGGGCGCGGGGAGACCCAGTACTTC. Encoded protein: CASSQWKGRGETQYF.

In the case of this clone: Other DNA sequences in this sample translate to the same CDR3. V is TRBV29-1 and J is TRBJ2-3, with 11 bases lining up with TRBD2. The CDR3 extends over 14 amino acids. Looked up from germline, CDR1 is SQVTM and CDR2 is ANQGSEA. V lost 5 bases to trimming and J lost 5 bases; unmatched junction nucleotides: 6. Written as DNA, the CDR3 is TGCAGCGTTATAGCGGGGGGGCCCGGAGATACGCAGTATTTT. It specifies CSVIAGGPGDTQYF.

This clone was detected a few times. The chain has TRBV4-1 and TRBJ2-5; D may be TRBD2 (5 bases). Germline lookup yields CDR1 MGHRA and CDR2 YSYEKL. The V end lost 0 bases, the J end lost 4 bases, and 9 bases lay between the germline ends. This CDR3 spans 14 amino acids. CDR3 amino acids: CASSQDWAGETQYF. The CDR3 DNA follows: TGCGCCAGCAGCCAAGATTGGGCGGGAGAGACCCAGTACTTC.

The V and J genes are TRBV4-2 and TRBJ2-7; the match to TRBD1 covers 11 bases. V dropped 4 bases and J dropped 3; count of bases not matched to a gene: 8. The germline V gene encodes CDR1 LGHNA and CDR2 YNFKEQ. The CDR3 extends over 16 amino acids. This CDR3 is CASSPLSGTGGYEQYF. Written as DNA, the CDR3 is TGTGCCAGCAGCCCGCTATCTGGGACAGGGGGCTACGAGCAGTACTTC.

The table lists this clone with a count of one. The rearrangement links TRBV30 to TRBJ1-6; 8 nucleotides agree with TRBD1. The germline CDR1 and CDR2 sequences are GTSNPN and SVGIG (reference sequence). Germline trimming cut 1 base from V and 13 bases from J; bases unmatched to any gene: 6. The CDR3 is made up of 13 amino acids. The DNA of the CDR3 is TGTGCCTGGAGTGGGACAGGGATGGTTCCCCTCCACTTT. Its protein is CAWSGTGMVPLHF.

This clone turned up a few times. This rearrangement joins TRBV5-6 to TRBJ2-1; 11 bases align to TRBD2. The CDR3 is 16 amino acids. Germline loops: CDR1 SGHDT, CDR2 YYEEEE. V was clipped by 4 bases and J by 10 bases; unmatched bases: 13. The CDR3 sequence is CASSPGGGLAAGEQFF. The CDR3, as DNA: TGTGCCAGCAGCCCGGGCGGGGGACTAGCGGCCGGGGAGCAGTTCTTC.

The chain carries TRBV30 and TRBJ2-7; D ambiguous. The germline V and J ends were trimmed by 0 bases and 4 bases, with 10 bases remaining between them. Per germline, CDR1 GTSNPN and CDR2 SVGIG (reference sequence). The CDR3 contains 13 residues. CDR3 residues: CAWSVQSVYEQYF. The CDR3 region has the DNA TGTGCCTGGAGTGTCCAATCCGTTTACGAGCAGTACTTC.

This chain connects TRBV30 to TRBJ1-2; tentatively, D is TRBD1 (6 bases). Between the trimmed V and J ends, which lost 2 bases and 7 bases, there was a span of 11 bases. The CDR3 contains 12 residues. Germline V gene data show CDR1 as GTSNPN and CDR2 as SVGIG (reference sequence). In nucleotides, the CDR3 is TGTGCCTGGAGTCCCAGGGGACGTGGCTACACCTTC. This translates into CAWSPRGRGYTF.

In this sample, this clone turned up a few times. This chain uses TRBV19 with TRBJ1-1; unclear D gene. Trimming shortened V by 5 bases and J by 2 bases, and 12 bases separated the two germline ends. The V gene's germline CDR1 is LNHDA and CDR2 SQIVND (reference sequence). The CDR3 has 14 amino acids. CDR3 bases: TGTGCCAGTAGTCCCAGAGGAGAAAACACTGAAGCTTTCTTT. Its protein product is CASSPRGENTEAFF.